Shown below are 8 T cell receptor beta chains from a single sample sequenced in a study of blood T cell repertoires in COVID-19. Generated by immunoSEQ multiplex PCR, the TCRdb table keeps only in-frame clones and is missing some. This sample has roughly 180,000 clones, with roughly 80% found just once. The sample comprised peripheral blood. The receptor source for this set is a woman aged 40 to 50 with COVID-19, enrolled during active disease.

The chain carries TRBV2 and TRBJ2-1; D might be TRBD1 (6 bases). The CDR3 is 16 amino acids. Per germline, CDR1 SNHLY and CDR2 FYNNEI. V lost 2 bases and J lost 3, with 14 bases in between. CDR3 amino acids: CASSELLAGVYNEQFF. CDR3 DNA: TGTGCCAGCAGTGAACTCTTGGCAGGGGTCTACAATGAGCAGTTCTTC.

The rearrangement uses TRBV30 and TRBJ2-6; maybe TRBD2 (7 bases). The CDR3 has 16 residues. Deletions cut 0 bases from V and 2 bases from J, with 11 bases between. Germline lookup yields CDR1 GTSNPN and CDR2 SVGIG (reference sequence). The CDR3 region is CAWSVRGGAGANVLTF. The CDR3 nucleotides read TGTGCCTGGAGTGTCAGAGGGGGGGCTGGGGCCAACGTCCTGACTTTC.

This clone has more than one count but fewer than ten. The chain is built from TRBV5-1 and TRBJ1-2; TRBD1 aligns across 7 bases. V gave up 0 bases and J gave up 3 bases; unmatched junction bases: 5. CDR1 is SGHRS and CDR2 is YFSETQ in the germline V gene. The CDR3 extends over 15 amino acids. The CDR3 sequence is CASSLEGQAYYGYTF. CDR3 sequence (DNA): TGCGCCAGCAGCTTGGAAGGACAGGCCTACTATGGCTACACCTTC. Drawing the rest from reference TRBV5-1 and TRBJ1-2, the complete variable domain is KAGVTQTPRYLIKTRGQQVTLSCSPISGHRSVSWYQQTPGQGLQFLFEYFSETQRNKGNFPGRFSGRQFSNSRSEMNVSTLELGDSALYLCASSLEGQAYYGYTFGSGTRLTVV.

The gene calls are TRBV9 and TRBJ2-3, with D perhaps TRBD2 (7 bases). The germline gives CDR1 SGDLS, CDR2 YYNGEE. This CDR3 is built from 19 residues. The V and J ends lost 0 bases and 2 bases respectively, with 22 bases between them. The CDR3 region is CASSVVGGPTLKNTDTQYF. CDR3 nucleotides: TGTGCCAGCAGCGTAGTCGGGGGGCCCACCCTAAAAAACACAGATACGCAGTATTTT.

The chain couples TRBV2 to TRBJ2-3; TRBD1 matches 7 bases. Losses at the gene ends were 7 bases for V and 1 base for J; bases not matched to a gene: 5. The V gene's germline CDR1 is SNHLY and CDR2 FYNNEI. This CDR3 region has 14 residues. The CDR3 nucleotides are TGTGCCAGCACCTATGGACAGGGCACAGATACGCAGTATTTT. Protein sequence: CASTYGQGTDTQYF.

This clone is a singleton in its sample. The chain has TRBV5-4 and TRBJ2-1; D not certain. The CDR3 consists of 12 residues. The V end lost 3 bases, the J end lost 6 bases, and 7 bases lay between the germline ends. Germline-derived CDR1 and CDR2 are SGHNT and YYREEE (reference sequence). CDR3 residues: CASSWQSNEQFF. CDR3 DNA sequence: TGTGCCAGCAGCTGGCAGTCCAATGAGCAGTTCTTC.

V usage is TRBV6-5 and J usage is TRBJ2-6; D gene unclear. With 7 bases removed from V and 4 bases from J, the gap between germline ends came to 8 bases. CDR3 size: 13 residues. Germline V gene lookup returns CDR1 MNHEY and CDR2 SVGAGI. CDR3 DNA: TGTGCCAGCACCACGACAGGGGCCAACGTCCTGACTTTC. Translated: CASTTTGANVLTF.

V and J are TRBV29-1 and TRBJ1-4; D not certain. The germline V gene has CDR1 SQVTM and CDR2 ANQGSEA. The V and J ends lost 4 bases and 3 bases respectively, with 6 bases between them. The length of the CDR3 is 12 residues. CDR3 DNA sequence: TGCAGCGTTGGTCAGGCTAATGAAAAACTGTTTTTT. Translation gives CSVGQANEKLFF.